This T cell receptor beta chain was sequenced for a study of tumor and adjacent non-tumor tissue in lung cancer. Notes on the study in general: In normal lung, the top 100 clones were significantly more dominant than in tumor. Tumor TCR diversity, when higher, was linked to shorter survival.

This CDR3 region has 14 residues. Germline V gene sequence: CDR1 SGHNT, CDR2 YYREEE (reference sequence). Between the trimmed V and J ends, which lost 3 bases and 8 bases, there was a span of 12 bases. A modified ARM-PCR protocol with three rounds of nested PCR amplified TCRbeta. MiXCR, run by TCRdb on the multiplex PCR reads, gives a single entry per CDR3 protein. The data hold some 93,000 distinct CDR3 sequences, with just over 65% observed a single time. No cell sorting was done before RNA was extracted from the tissue. This clonotype was seen repeatedly, ten times or more. Antigen specificity is unknown.

This TCR came from a man aged 55 to 70 with non-small cell lung cancer. The source material was lung tumor tissue. The genes are TRBV5-4 and TRBJ1-6, with D unclear. CDR3 nucleotide sequence: TGTGCCAGCAGCTCTTTGGCCCAAGATTCACCCCTCCACTTT. Its protein is CASSSLAQDSPLHF. Looking up the rest from reference TRBV5-4 and TRBJ1-6 gives the full variable domain: ETGVTQSPTHLIKTRGQQVTLRCSSQSGHNTVSWYQQALGQGPQFIFQYYREEENGRGNFPPRFSGLQFPNYSSELNVNALELDDSALYLCASSSLAQDSPLHFGNGTRLTVT.